This TCR beta chain was documented in a study of T cells in Graves' hyperthyroidism and ophthalmopathy. This clonotype was seen more than once but under ten times. What it binds is not known. General observations from the study: The majority of expanded thyroid clonotypes above 0.001 also appeared in blood. A 13 V-J model separated ophthalmopathy from stable hyperthyroidism.

The TCR beta CDR3 regions underwent amplification using RNA transcripts as the source. The study used the HTBI primer set for a first-round RT-PCR of the TCR CDR3. MiXCR, applied by TCRdb to the multiplex PCR reads, yields one record per CDR3 protein. Of 700,000 or so distinct CDR3 sequences listed, 15% to 20% were seen once; the top ten hold approximately 8.4%. The CDR3 runs 15 residues. Trimming at V came to 5 bases and at J to 4 bases, leaving 7 bases not matched to a gene. The germline V gene has CDR1 MDHEN and CDR2 SYDVKM. This TCR came from a man between 18 and 35 years old with Graves' hyperthyroidism. J is TRBJ1-4 and V is TRBV28, with TRBD1 identical over 7 bases. Material for sequencing was blood. The CDR3 DNA is TGTGCCAGCAGTCCATGGACAGGACTTAATGAAAAACTGTTTTTT. Protein product: CASSPWTGLNEKLFF.